Listed below are T cell receptor beta chains from one sample, sequenced in a study of graft-versus-host responses after intestinal transplantation. TCRdb's table, derived via immunoSEQ multiplex PCR, lists solely in-frame clones and lacks some. The top ten hold 0.5% to 0.6% of the sample, which has fewer than 120,000 clones, about 93% seen once. Their cognate antigens are unknown. Source: unstimulated CD8+ T cells sorted from spleen or lymph node cells, taken before intestinal transplant. These receptors all stem from a human donor who received an intestinal transplant. Each CDR3 is given with its conserved first and last residue. The order of the fields is clone size, J gene, V gene, D gene, CDR3 length, CDR3 DNA, CDR3 protein. A D gene is named only where the DNA matches it firmly. Clone size is stated in some rows and not others, as once, few, many or a class when expanded.

>-|TRBJ2-7|TRBV10-1|-|13
TGCGCCAGCAGTTCGGACATCGCCTACGAGCAGTACTTC
CASSSDIAYEQYF
>-|TRBJ2-7|TRBV2|TRBD1|14
TGTGCCACCTCGTTGGGGCAGGGGGCCTACGAGCAGTACTTC
CATSLGQGAYEQYF
>-|TRBJ1-2|TRBV7-9|-|16
TGTGCCAGCAGTTCACCCGGGGGGGGGTCTAACTATGGCTACACCTTC
CASSSPGGGSNYGYTF
>-|TRBJ2-7|TRBV27|TRBD2|14
TGTGCCAGCAGTTTACGACTAGCGGGAGACGAGCAGTACTTC
CASSLRLAGDEQYF
>-|TRBJ2-1|TRBV7-9|TRBD1|15
TGTGCCAGCAGCTTAGGGGGACAGGGGATTAGTGAGCAGTTCTTC
CASSLGGQGISEQFF
>-|TRBJ2-1|TRBV5-1|-|16
TGCGCCAGCAGCCTGGGACATCGAGGGTCACACAATGAGCAGTTCTTC
CASSLGHRGSHNEQFF
>-|TRBJ1-1|TRBV6-5|-|13
TGTGCCAGCAGTTACTCGGGGGGGACTGAAGCTTTCTTT
CASSYSGGTEAFF
>-|TRBJ1-1|TRBV11-2|TRBD1|15
TGTGCCAGCAGCTTAGCCCCCGGACAGGGCTATGAAGCTTTCTTT
CASSLAPGQGYEAFF
>-|TRBJ1-5|TRBV28|TRBD1|15
TGTGCCAGCAGTGTGCTGACAGGGAGCGGTCAGCCCCAGCATTTT
CASSVLTGSGQPQHF
>few|TRBJ2-7|TRBV19|TRBD1|14
TGTGCCAGTAGTATAGGGGACAGCCCTTACGAGCAGTACTTC
CASSIGDSPYEQYF
>-|TRBJ2-1|TRBV27|-|11
TGTGCCAGCAGTCCCGGGGGTGAGCAGTTCTTC
CASSPGGEQFF
>-|TRBJ2-7|TRBV13|-|13
TGTGCCAGCAGCTTAGGGTTTCCCTACGAGCAGTACTTC
CASSLGFPYEQYF
>-|TRBJ2-1|TRBV13|TRBD2|15
TGTGCCAGCAGCTTAGCGGGCGGGAGGGCCAATGAGCAGTTCTTC
CASSLAGGRANEQFF
>-|TRBJ2-4|TRBV18|TRBD1|13
TGTGCCAGCTCCACAGGGGTTAGGAACATTCAGTACTTC
CASSTGVRNIQYF
>-|TRBJ2-7|TRBV6-5|TRBD2|12
TGTGCCAGCAGTGAAGCGGGGTACGAGCAGTACTTC
CASSEAGYEQYF
>-|TRBJ2-1|TRBV6-5|-|12
TGTGCCAGCAGTTACGAGGTAGATGAGCAGTTCTTC
CASSYEVDEQFF
>-|TRBJ1-4|TRBV29-1|-|14
TGCAGCGTTGATCGGGATGGGGAGGGAGAAAAACTGTTTTTT
CSVDRDGEGEKLFF
>-|TRBJ1-5|TRBV27|-|14
TGTGCCAGCAGTTTACTGGGGGGGGATCAGCCCCAGCATTTT
CASSLLGGDQPQHF
>-|TRBJ2-7|TRBV29-1|TRBD2|17
TGCAGCGTTGAAGGAGCGGTAGCGGGAGACTTCAGGTACGAGCAGTACTTC
CSVEGAVAGDFRYEQYF
>-|TRBJ2-1|TRBV11-2|TRBD2|16
TGTGCCAGCAGCTCAGACCCCGGGACTAGCGGGAATGAGCAGTTCTTC
CASSSDPGTSGNEQFF
>-|TRBJ2-2|TRBV28|-|24
TGTGCCAGCAGTTTACTGATCTATCGGGGGACGGGAAGCGCTCCAGCTTCTAACACCGGGGAGCTGTTTTTT
CASSLLIYRGTGSAPASNTGELFF
>-|TRBJ2-1|TRBV7-7|-|14
TGTGCTAGCAGGGACGCCGACAGTTACAATGAGCAGTTCTTC
CASRDADSYNEQFF